A single sample is the source of the 9 T cell receptor beta chains below, sequenced in a study of T cell responses to AZD1222 COVID-19 vaccine. Clones were sequenced by immunoSEQ multiplex PCR, and TCRdb holds only the in-frame ones, with some missing. The sample yields about 140,000 clones, 80% to 90% seen once. Sequencing was performed on peripheral blood, taken on day 0 of AZD1222 vaccination. The receptors were sampled from an adult in good health.

The V gene is TRBV2, the J gene TRBJ1-1; D remains unclear. Germline CDR1 SNHLY, CDR2 FYNNEI. This CDR3 is 14 amino acids long. Trimming removed 4 bases at V and 1 base at J, with 10 bases between. CDR3 in amino acids: CASSGDFSNTEAFF. The CDR3 bases are TGTGCCAGCAGTGGGGATTTTTCGAACACTGAAGCTTTCTTT.

The chain carries TRBV5-1 and TRBJ1-2; 8 nucleotides match TRBD1. The V and J ends lost 3 bases and 3 bases, in that order; junction bases with no gene match: 10. Germline assignment: CDR1 SGHRS and CDR2 YFSETQ. The CDR3 runs 16 residues. CDR3 sequence (DNA): TGCGCCAGCAGCTCGGGGGGAGGACAGGGATACTATGGCTACACCTTC. Protein: CASSSGGGQGYYGYTF.

For this clone: This sample includes further DNA sequences coding for the same CDR3. This chain uses TRBV7-2 with TRBJ1-6; D not certain. Germline V CDR1 and CDR2: SGHTA, FQGNSA. The CDR3 has 12 amino acids. V was clipped by 1 base and J by 7 bases, with 2 bases between them. CDR3 in DNA: TGTGCCAGCAGCTTAGGAAATTCACCCCTCCACTTT. Translating it yields CASSLGNSPLHF.

The genes are TRBV3-1 (or the pseudogene TRBV3-2) and TRBJ2-3; D call uncertain. Looked up from germline, CDR1 is LGHDT and CDR2 is YNNKEL (reference sequence). This CDR3 is 14 amino acids long. V was trimmed by 0 bases and J by 2 bases, leaving 6 bases between them. The CDR3 bases are TGTGCCAGCAGCCAAGATTTAGCCACAGATACGCAGTATTTT. Protein: CASSQDLATDTQYF.

The chain carries TRBV28 and TRBJ2-6, with D perhaps matching TRBD1 (6 bases). Trimming took off 3 bases at V and 1 base at J, with 16 bases between the two ends. The CDR3 is 18 amino acids. Germline CDR1 is MDHEN and CDR2 is SYDVKM. The CDR3 region is CASSLQTGVLSGANVLTF. CDR3 sequence (DNA): TGTGCCAGCAGTTTGCAGACAGGTGTCTTATCTGGGGCCAACGTCCTGACTTTC.

A remark on this clone: A read error may produce the germline difference seen at one junction end. This chain links TRBV18 with TRBJ2-1, with TRBD1 identical over 7 bases. The CDR3 is made up of 15 amino acids. CDR1 and CDR2 from the germline V gene are KGHSH and LQKENI. CDR3 in DNA: TGTGCCAGCTCAGCACCAGAGACAGGGTACAATGAGCAGTTCTTC. This translates into CASSAPETGYNEQFF.

This clone appeared a few times. The CDR3 region is CASSQTLPLLFF. The CDR3 DNA reads TGTGCCAGCAGTCAGACTCTTCCTCTCCTGTTTTTT. The chain has TRBV6-5 and TRBJ2-2; D remains unclear. The germline gives CDR1 MNHEY, CDR2 SVGAGI. This CDR3 has 12 residues. Trimming cost V 5 bases and J 14 bases, with 15 bases left between them.

The J gene is TRBJ1-4, the V gene TRBV4-1; no clear D gene. Trimming pared 3 bases from V and 4 bases from J, leaving 15 bases between. The CDR3 is 16 residues long. Germline V CDR1 and CDR2: MGHRA, YSYEKL. The CDR3 nucleotides are TGCGCCAGCAGCCAGCGGGAGTACGGGAGTAATGAAAAACTGTTTTTT. Translating it yields CASSQREYGSNEKLFF.

This sequence joins TRBV3-1 (or the pseudogene TRBV3-2) and TRBJ1-2; tentatively, D is TRBD1 (5 bases). The CDR3 is 15 amino acids. V was cut by 1 base and J by 8 bases, with 17 bases left in between. The V gene's germline CDR1 is LGHDT and CDR2 YNNKEL (reference sequence). The CDR3 loop is CASSQGDSLLRGYTF. The DNA of the CDR3 is TGTGCCAGCAGCCAAGGCGACAGTCTCCTTAGAGGCTACACCTTC.